This passage covers 11 T cell receptor beta chains from one sample sequenced in a study of T-cell reconstitution after alpha-beta-depleted transplantation in children. Unique molecular identifiers were built into the TCRbeta library. One entry per CDR3 protein results from TCRdb running MiXCR on the PCR reads. The profile covers about 980,000 distinct CDR3 sequences, with roughly 29% appearing a single time and about 28% taken by the ten largest. This specimen consisted of PBMCs, mostly from graft donor cells, obtained 360 days after TCRalphabeta/CD19-depleted stem cell transplant. These receptors all come from a boy younger than two who had a stem cell transplant for SCID, so the T cells may come from the graft donor.

This clonotype was observed a handful of times. Relative to the germline gene, one junction end is altered; a read error may explain this. This CDR3 is CASSYSGTGRVF. The CDR3 nucleotides read TGTGCCAGCAGTTATTCGGGGACAGGGAGAGTCTTC. The chain links TRBV6-9 to TRBJ2-1; TRBD1 matches 9 bases. This CDR3 has 12 amino acids. In germline, CDR1 is MNHGY, CDR2 SVAAGI.

This clonotype was counted only a few times. V usage is TRBV20-1 and J usage is TRBJ2-6; D gene unclear. CDR1 and CDR2 (germline): DFQATT, SNEGSKA (reference sequence). This CDR3 has 14 amino acids. V lost 0 bases, J lost 1 base, and 4 bases lay in between. CDR3 nucleotide sequence: TGCAGTGCTAGAGAGGGGTCTGGGGCCAACGTCCTGACTTTC. Its protein is CSAREGSGANVLTF.

J is TRBJ2-2 and V is TRBV5-1, with D tentatively TRBD1 (6 bases). With 0 bases removed from V and 6 bases from J, the gap between germline ends came to 12 bases. The germline V gene has CDR1 SGHRS and CDR2 YFSETQ. The CDR3 is 15 amino acids. The CDR3: CASSLVLGQSGELFF. In DNA, the CDR3 is TGCGCCAGCAGCTTGGTCCTCGGACAGTCCGGGGAGCTGTTTTTT.

This clonotype was seen only a few times. V is TRBV4-1 and J is TRBJ2-2, with D maybe TRBD1 (5 bases). The V gene lost 0 bases and the J gene lost 6 bases, with 5 bases spanning the gap. The germline gives CDR1 MGHRA, CDR2 YSYEKL. The CDR3 runs to 13 residues. The CDR3 DNA is TGCGCCAGCAGCCAAGACAGGGCCGGGGAGCTGTTTTTT. Amino acids: CASSQDRAGELFF.

In this sample, this clonotype turned up a few times. The chain recombines TRBV20-1 with TRBJ2-5, with 11 nucleotides matching TRBD2. The V and J ends lost 4 bases and 1 base, in that order; junction bases with no gene match: 5. Germline assignment: CDR1 DFQATT and CDR2 SNEGSKA (reference sequence). The CDR3 consists of 15 residues. Written as DNA, the CDR3 is TGCAGTGCTACCCCACTAGCGGGGGCCCAAGAGACCCAGTACTTC. Encoded protein: CSATPLAGAQETQYF.

The genes are TRBV12-3 or TRBV12-4 and TRBJ1-1; D might be TRBD1 (5 bases). Trimming left V 0 bases short and J 3 bases short, with 11 bases between. CDR3 length equals 15 residues. CDR3 protein: CASSLALGTHTEAFF. The CDR3, as DNA: TGTGCCAGCAGTTTAGCGCTAGGGACCCACACTGAAGCTTTCTTT.

The genes are TRBV12-5 and TRBJ1-1; 8 bases are shared with TRBD1. The ends lost 5 bases at V and 0 bases at J; junction bases unmatched: 8. The germline V gene has CDR1 LGHNT and CDR2 FRNRAP. The CDR3 is 16 residues long. DNA of the CDR3: TGTGCTAGTGGTGCCCCTCTGGGACAGGTGAACACTGAAGCTTTCTTT. Its protein product is CASGAPLGQVNTEAFF. Together with reference TRBV12-5 and TRBJ1-1, the CDR3 gives the full variable domain: DARVTQTPRHKVTEMGQEVTMRCQPILGHNTVFWYRQTMMQGLELLAYFRNRAPLDDSGMPKDRFSAEMPDATLATLKIQPSEPRDSAVYFCASGAPLGQVNTEAFFGQGTRLTVV.

This chain connects TRBV30 to TRBJ2-1, with no clear D. V lost 1 base and J 0 bases, leaving 10 bases between the germline ends. CDR3 length: 15 amino acids. From germline, CDR1 is GTSNPN and CDR2 SVGIG (reference sequence). The CDR3: CAWSAGSSSYNEQFF. The CDR3 nucleotides are TGTGCCTGGAGTGCCGGGTCCAGCTCCTACAATGAGCAGTTCTTC. Full variable domain (outside the CDR3, taken from reference TRBV30 and TRBJ2-1): SQTIHQWPATLVQPVGSPLSLECTVEGTSNPNLYWYRQAAGRGLQLLFYSVGIGQISSEVPQNLSASRPQDRQFILSSKKLLLSDSGFYLCAWSAGSSSYNEQFFGPGTRLTVL.

The chain joins TRBV20-1 to TRBJ2-5; 10 nucleotides agree with TRBD2. The trim removed 3 bases at V and 3 bases at J, leaving 7 bases unmatched. CDR1 and CDR2 from the germline V gene are DFQATT and SNEGSKA (reference sequence). This CDR3 region has 15 residues. CDR3 DNA: TGCAGTGCTAGGACCCCGGGACTAGCGAAAGAGACCCAGTACTTC. It codes for CSARTPGLAKETQYF.

The V gene is TRBV7-2, the J gene TRBJ2-3; D is perhaps TRBD1 or TRBD2 (5 bases each). CDR1 SGHTA and CDR2 FQGNSA come from the germline V gene. V was trimmed by 8 bases and J by 1 base, leaving 16 bases between them. The CDR3 spans 15 residues. CDR3 sequence: CASCYRTGRTDTQYF. The CDR3, as DNA: TGTGCCAGCTGCTATAGGACGGGGCGCACAGATACGCAGTATTTT.

This clonotype has a handful of counts. The rearrangement links TRBV5-1 to TRBJ1-2, with TRBD1 as a possible D gene (5 bases). The CDR3 is made up of 17 amino acids. CDR1 and CDR2 (germline): SGHRS, YFSETQ. Trimming stripped 1 base from V and 3 bases from J, with 19 bases between. The CDR3, as DNA: TGCGCCAGCAGCTTGAGCACCTCCGGTAGGGACCACTATGGCTACACCTTC. Amino acids: CASSLSTSGRDHYGYTF.